Presented here are 6 T cell receptor beta chains from one specimen sequenced in a study of blood T cell repertoires in COVID-19. Here immunoSEQ multiplex PCR was the method, and the copy in TCRdb shows in-frame clones only, minus some. The top ten clones hold about 2.5% of a sample with approximately 150,000 clones, roughly 81% of them seen once. Specimen: peripheral blood. Receptors were obtained from a woman older than 75 with COVID-19, enrolled during active disease.

This chain uses TRBV3-1 (or the pseudogene TRBV3-2) with TRBJ2-7; 11 bases are a match to TRBD2. V trimming: 1 base; J trimming: 6 bases; junction bases outside the gene matches: 11. The CDR3 totals 17 residues. Germline CDR1 LGHDT, CDR2 YNNKEL (reference sequence). The CDR3 region is CASSQALAGAGEAEQYF. The DNA for the CDR3 is TGTGCCAGCAGCCAAGCACTAGCGGGGGCCGGGGAGGCCGAGCAGTACTTC.

This clone was recorded a few times. This chain uses TRBV28 with TRBJ2-7; TRBD2 aligns across 10 bases. This CDR3 comprises 18 residues. V shed 7 bases, J shed 7 bases, and the junction held 22 bases outside the gene matches. Germline V gene lookup returns CDR1 MDHEN and CDR2 SYDVKM. The CDR3 protein is CASTTRFRPSGRIGEQYF. CDR3 DNA sequence: TGTGCCAGCACCACCCGGTTCCGTCCTAGCGGGAGAATCGGGGAGCAGTACTTC.

The gene calls are TRBV2 and TRBJ1-1; TRBD1 agrees at 9 bases. The J segment lost 4 bases and the V segment lost 5 bases, leaving 8 bases of the junction unmatched. Germline V gene sequence: CDR1 SNHLY, CDR2 FYNNEI. The CDR3 has 15 amino acids. CDR3 residues: CASSYRTGVGTEAFF. CDR3 in DNA: TGTGCCAGCAGTTACCGGACAGGGGTTGGCACTGAAGCTTTCTTT.

The chain uses TRBV2 and TRBJ1-1, with D perhaps matching TRBD1 (5 bases). The CDR3 is made up of 13 amino acids. Trimming took 9 bases from V and 1 from J, leaving 12 bases between them. From germline, CDR1 is SNHLY and CDR2 FYNNEI. CDR3 in amino acids: CASQGTGNTEAFF. CDR3 nucleotides: TGTGCCAGTCAAGGCACAGGGAACACTGAAGCTTTCTTT.

The chain employs TRBV6-5 and TRBJ1-2; D remains unclear. The CDR3 length is 14 residues. Germline V lookup: CDR1 MNHEY, CDR2 SVGAGI. Trimming took off 6 bases at V and 0 bases at J, with 11 bases between the two ends. The CDR3 DNA follows: TGTGCCAGCAGGGGGAGGGCCACTAACTATGGCTACACCTTC. It specifies CASRGRATNYGYTF.

The chain has TRBV28 and TRBJ2-1; 8 nucleotides align to TRBD2. The CDR3 length is 15 residues. V trimming: 3 bases; J trimming: 8 bases; junction bases outside the gene matches: 9. Germline CDR1 is MDHEN and CDR2 is SYDVKM. This chain's CDR3 is CASSFPGLARDEQFF. CDR3 bases: TGTGCCAGCAGTTTCCCTGGACTAGCTCGGGATGAGCAGTTCTTC.